This T cell receptor (beta chain) was sequenced for a study of blood T cells in healthy people across ages. Together with a sample-barcoded 5' primer, a J-beta primer mix was included in a second PCR lasting roughly 7 to 11 cycles. The yield of each sample was at least 2.5 million CDR3-containing paired-end reads. TCRdb used MiXCR to reprocess the 5' RACE reads, holding one entry per CDR3 protein. The data contain around 790,000 distinct CDR3 sequences, 40% to 50% of them seen just once; the ten biggest clones take up around 18%. Points from the study as a whole: When set beside aged donors, long-lived donors presented more naive CD4+ cells and higher diversity.

V lost 7 bases and J lost 0, with 13 bases in between. The CDR3 is 14 amino acids. Germline V gives CDR1 SGHRS, CDR2 YFSETQ. In the case of this clonotype: What it recognizes is unknown.

The clonotype was recovered from a man aged 55-75 years in good health. The material sequenced was blood. The V and J genes are TRBV5-1 and TRBJ1-1; D ambiguous. CDR3: CASSKEVVNTEAFF. DNA of the CDR3: TGCGCCAGCTCGAAGGAGGTTGTGAACACTGAAGCTTTCTTT.